This T cell receptor (beta chain) was observed in a study of regulatory T cells. The study, taken as a whole, reports: Hydrophobic residues at CDR3 positions 6 and 7 were enriched in conventional CD4+ T cells of CD3G-deficient patients.

The table lists this clone with a count of one. Its specificity is unknown. Germline V lookup: CDR1 SEHNR, CDR2 FQNEAQ (reference sequence). V lost 1 base and J 2 bases, leaving 7 bases between the germline ends. The CDR3 length is 14 residues. Primers: 52 TRBV forward and 13 TRBJ reverse. The data were produced by immunoSEQ multiplex PCR, yet TCRdb's version contains in-frame clones alone and is incomplete. The sample lists around 29,000 clones; roughly 92% were seen once. The chain links TRBV7-9 to TRBJ2-3; D is perhaps TRBD1 (5 bases). The receptor was isolated from a person under 35 with CD3G deficiency. The sample consisted of conventional CD4+ T cells sorted from blood. CDR3 bases: TGTGCCAGCAGCTTAGGGGGCAACACAGATACGCAGTATTTT. Translating it yields CASSLGGNTDTQYF.